The subject of this entry is one T cell receptor beta chain. What antigen it recognizes has not been identified. Within one base of it there is no much larger clone, and no base qualities were kept. A second Seattle source provided samples from volunteer blood donors who had recovered from COVID-19. Each collaborating institution followed its own protocols to collect whole blood in K2EDTA tubes. Collaborator samples were shipped for TCRbeta analysis as frozen whole blood, isolated PBMCs, or DNA extracted from either sample type. Counted from cysteine to phenylalanine, this CDR3 has 14 amino acids. The only DNA kept is the CDR3, 42 bases in frame from the first base. At the junction V is shortened by 0 bases and J by 4 bases, with 8 bases in between. From the germline V gene, CDR1 is MGHRA and CDR2 is YSYEKL. The immunoSEQ Assay, a bias-controlled multiplex PCR, was used to amplify TCRbeta CDR3 regions from genomic DNA. As for the original processing: The number of nucleated cells in each sample was estimated by amplification of reference gene primers within the assay. To quantify the absolute abundance of each unique TCRbeta CDR3 rearrangement, sequence reads were collapsed and filtered. For each sample, productive Simpson clonality was calculated as the square root of Simpson's diversity index over productive rearrangements. TCRdb obtained this table from immuneACCESS and retained in-frame rearrangements with V and J assigned. These tables miss some clones; where compared with another copy, unresolved V genes account for less than half of the shortfall, and the remainder is unexplained. V and J calls and clone size are copied from that table; D and trimming were computed from the DNA. This sample comprises 240,000 or so clones, over 80% of them detected only once. The ten largest clones represent roughly 2% of the sample.

These data come from a study of blood T cell repertoires in COVID-19 (dated by TCRdb to about 2020). Describing the broader study: Collaborator samples came from the United States, Italy and Spain and covered acute and convalescent phases of COVID-19. The material from the prospective study consisted of cDNA or gDNA derived from T cells, B-cell-depleted T cells, or PBMCs. Subjects who had been exposed to COVID-19, were actively infected with it, or had recovered from it provided the deeply sampled blood TCRbeta repertoires that made up the dataset. The repertoires were released in a freely available public database intended as a resource for research on the immune response to SARS-CoV-2. Where available, HLA class I and class II types were obtained from metadata supplied by the sample provider rather than from assay-based typing. Samples came from the ongoing ImmuneRACE study (first 160 participants) plus 1,254 subjects from 6 global collaborators. Sample metadata almost always included a de-identified subject ID, COVID-19 status, age in years and sex. The full study reports these points: The quantity of clinical and demographic metadata differed by source and by participant and was supplied without curation.

The clonotype comes from a man younger than 40 who had recovered from COVID-19. The rearranged chain carries TRBV4-1 and TRBJ2-3; the D gene cannot be resolved reliably. Sample: peripheral blood. The CDR3 sequence is CASSQESPSDTQYF. The DNA sequence is TGCGCCAGCAGCCAAGAGTCCCCCTCAGATACGCAGTATTTT.